This TCR beta chain emerged from a study of cytomegalovirus exposure and HLA in healthy donors. Study conclusions and caveats: Sequencing depth across donors, presence/absence analyses assumed, was roughly uniform.

From germline, CDR1 is SGHDT and CDR2 YYEEEE. The CDR3 length is 16 residues. V lost 4 bases to trimming and J lost 4 bases, with 18 bases between them. Worth noting for this clone: The antigen remains undetermined.

Donors were ostensibly healthy at sampling, although undocumented immune exposures were probable. In the PCR, 60 Vbeta and 13 Jbeta primers were used. Produced via immunoSEQ multiplex PCR; TCRdb's table is partial and in-frame only. Of around 190,000 clones listed, roughly a tenth are singletons. The chain uses TRBV5-6 and TRBJ2-1; D may be TRBD2 (6 bases). This TCR derives from a woman aged 25 to 39 in good health and CMV-seropositive. The sample taken for sequencing was PBMCs. The CDR3 spells CASSPTGTPPYNEQFF. The CDR3 nucleotides read TGTGCCAGCAGCCCGACCGGGACTCCCCCTTACAATGAGCAGTTCTTC.